This T cell receptor beta chain was retrieved from a study of blood T cell repertoires in COVID-19. Germline V gives CDR1 SNHLY, CDR2 FYNNEI. The trim removed 1 base at V and 1 base at J, leaving 14 bases unmatched. This CDR3 contains 22 residues. The method was immunoSEQ multiplex PCR; TCRdb's version includes in-frame clones alone and lacks a portion of them. Of approximately 180,000 clones listed, approximately 79% are singletons. The clonotype was recovered from a woman between 65 and 79 years old with acute or convalescent COVID-19. This chain joins TRBV2 and TRBJ2-3; 16 bases fit TRBD2. The sample consisted of peripheral blood. CDR3 coding DNA: TGTGCCAGCAGTGAAGTAACCGGGACTAGCGGGAGGGCCATCAGGGGCACAGATACGCAGTATTTT. The encoded protein is CASSEVTGTSGRAIRGTDTQYF.